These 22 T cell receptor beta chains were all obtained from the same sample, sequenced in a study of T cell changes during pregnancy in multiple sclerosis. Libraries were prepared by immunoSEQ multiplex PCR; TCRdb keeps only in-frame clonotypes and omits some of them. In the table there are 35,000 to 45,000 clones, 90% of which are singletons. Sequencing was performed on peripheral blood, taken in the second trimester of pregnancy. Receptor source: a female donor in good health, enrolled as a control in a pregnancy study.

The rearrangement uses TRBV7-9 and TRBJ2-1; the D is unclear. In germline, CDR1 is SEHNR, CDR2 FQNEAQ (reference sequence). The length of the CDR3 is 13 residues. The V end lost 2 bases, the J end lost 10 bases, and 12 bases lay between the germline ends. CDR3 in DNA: TGTGCCAGCAGCTTAAGTACGTCCGGGGAGCAGTTCTTC. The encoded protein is CASSLSTSGEQFF.

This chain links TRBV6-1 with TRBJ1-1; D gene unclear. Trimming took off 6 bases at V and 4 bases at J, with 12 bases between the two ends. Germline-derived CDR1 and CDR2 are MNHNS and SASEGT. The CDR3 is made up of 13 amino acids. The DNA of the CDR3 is TGTGCCAGCAGGCCAGTGGAGGGCACTGAAGCTTTCTTT. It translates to CASRPVEGTEAFF.

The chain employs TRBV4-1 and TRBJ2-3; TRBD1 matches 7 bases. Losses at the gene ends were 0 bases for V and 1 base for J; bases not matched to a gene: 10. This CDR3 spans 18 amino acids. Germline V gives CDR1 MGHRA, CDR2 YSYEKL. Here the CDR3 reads CASSQDAFFDRGTDTQYF. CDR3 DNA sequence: TGCGCCAGCAGCCAAGATGCATTTTTCGACAGGGGCACAGATACGCAGTATTTT.

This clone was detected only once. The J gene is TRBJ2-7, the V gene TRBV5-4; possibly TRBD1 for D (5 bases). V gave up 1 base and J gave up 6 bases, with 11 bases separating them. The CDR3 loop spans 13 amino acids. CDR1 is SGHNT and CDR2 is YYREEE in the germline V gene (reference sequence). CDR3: CASSLPGYREQYF. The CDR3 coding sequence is TGTGCCAGCAGCTTGCCAGGGTACCGCGAGCAGTACTTC.

The CDR3 loop is CASGPDRQSYEQYF. CDR3 coding DNA: TGTGCCAGCGGGCCGGACAGACAGTCCTACGAGCAGTACTTC. The rearrangement links TRBV2 to TRBJ2-7; D possibly corresponds to TRBD1 (6 bases). This CDR3 spans 14 amino acids. The germline V gene encodes CDR1 SNHLY and CDR2 FYNNEI. V was shortened by 8 bases and J by 1 base, with 15 bases between the two germline ends.

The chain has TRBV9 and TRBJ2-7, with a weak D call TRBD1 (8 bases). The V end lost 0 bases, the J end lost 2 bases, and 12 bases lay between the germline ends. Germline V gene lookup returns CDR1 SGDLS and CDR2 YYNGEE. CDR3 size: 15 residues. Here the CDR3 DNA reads TGTGCCAGCAGCGTAGCGGGGGGACAGGCCTACGAGCAGTACTTC. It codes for CASSVAGGQAYEQYF. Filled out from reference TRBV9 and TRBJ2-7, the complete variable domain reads DSGVTQTPKHLITATGQRVTLRCSPRSGDLSVYWYQQSLDQGLQFLIQYYNGEERAKGNILERFSAQQFPDLHSELNLSSLELGDSALYFCASSVAGGQAYEQYFGPGTRLTVT.

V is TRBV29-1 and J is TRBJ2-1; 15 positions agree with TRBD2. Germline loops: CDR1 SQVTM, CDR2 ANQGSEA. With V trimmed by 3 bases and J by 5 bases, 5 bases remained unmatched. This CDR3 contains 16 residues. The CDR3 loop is CSVDGLAGGRNNEQFF. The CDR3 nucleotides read TGCAGCGTTGACGGACTAGCGGGGGGGCGGAACAATGAGCAGTTCTTC.

CDR3 amino acids: CASTQNRESTEAFF. DNA of the CDR3: TGTGCCAGCACCCAGAACAGGGAAAGCACTGAAGCTTTCTTT. V gene TRBV7-2 combines with J gene TRBJ1-1; tentative D call: TRBD1 (6 bases). The germline V gene encodes CDR1 SGHTA and CDR2 FQGNSA. The CDR3 is 14 residues long. V was pared by 7 bases and J by 4 bases, with 16 bases between.

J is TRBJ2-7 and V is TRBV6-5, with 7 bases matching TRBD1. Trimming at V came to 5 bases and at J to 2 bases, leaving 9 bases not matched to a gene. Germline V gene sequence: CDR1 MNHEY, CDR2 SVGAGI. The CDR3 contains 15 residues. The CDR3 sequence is CASSKGQKSAYEQYF. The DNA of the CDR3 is TGTGCCAGCAGTAAGGGACAGAAAAGCGCCTACGAGCAGTACTTC.

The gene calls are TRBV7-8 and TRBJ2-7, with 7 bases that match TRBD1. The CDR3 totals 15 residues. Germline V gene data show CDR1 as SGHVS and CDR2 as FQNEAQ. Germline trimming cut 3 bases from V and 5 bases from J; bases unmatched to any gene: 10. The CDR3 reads CASSLVTGMIDEQYF. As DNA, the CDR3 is TGTGCCAGCAGCTTGGTGACAGGGATGATCGACGAGCAGTACTTC.

The CDR3 bases are TGTGCCAGCAGACTAGCGGGAGGAGGTAACGGGGAGCTGTTTTTT. This codes for CASRLAGGGNGELFF. The chain carries TRBV6-5 and TRBJ2-2, with 12 bases identical to TRBD2. The CDR3 totals 15 residues. Unmatched junction bases numbered 6, after V lost 6 bases and J lost 7 bases. Germline-derived CDR1 and CDR2 are MNHEY and SVGAGI.

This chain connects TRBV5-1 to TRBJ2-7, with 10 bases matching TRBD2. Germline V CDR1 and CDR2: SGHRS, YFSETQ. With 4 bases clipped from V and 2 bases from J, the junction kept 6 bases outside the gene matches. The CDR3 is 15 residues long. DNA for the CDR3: TGCGCCAGCAGCCCGACTAGCGGGCTCCCCTACGAGCAGTACTTC. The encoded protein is CASSPTSGLPYEQYF.

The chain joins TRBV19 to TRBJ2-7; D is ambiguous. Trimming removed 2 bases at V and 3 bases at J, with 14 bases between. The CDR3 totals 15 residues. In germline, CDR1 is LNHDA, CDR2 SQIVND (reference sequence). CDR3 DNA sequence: TGTGCCAGTAGTATAAAGGTCATGAACAGCTACGAGCAGTACTTC. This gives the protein CASSIKVMNSYEQYF.

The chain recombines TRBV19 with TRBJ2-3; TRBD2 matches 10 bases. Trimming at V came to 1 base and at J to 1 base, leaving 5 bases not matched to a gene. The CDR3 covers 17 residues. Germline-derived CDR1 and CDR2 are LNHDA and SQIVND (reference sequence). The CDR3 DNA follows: TGTGCCAGTAGTATAGGTGGGCTAGCGGGGGGCACAGATACGCAGTATTTT. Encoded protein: CASSIGGLAGGTDTQYF.

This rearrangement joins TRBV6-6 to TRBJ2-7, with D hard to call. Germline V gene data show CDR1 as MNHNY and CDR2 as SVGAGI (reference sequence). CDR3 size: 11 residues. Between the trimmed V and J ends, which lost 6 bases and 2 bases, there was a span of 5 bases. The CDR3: CASSQTYEQYF. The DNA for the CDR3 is TGTGCCAGCAGCCAGACCTACGAGCAGTACTTC.

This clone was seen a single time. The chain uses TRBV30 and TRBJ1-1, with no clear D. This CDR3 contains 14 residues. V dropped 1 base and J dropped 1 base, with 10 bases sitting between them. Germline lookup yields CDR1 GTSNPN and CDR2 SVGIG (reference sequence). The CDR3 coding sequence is TGTGCCTGGAGTGGTGAACACAGGAACACTGAAGCTTTCTTT. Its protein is CAWSGEHRNTEAFF. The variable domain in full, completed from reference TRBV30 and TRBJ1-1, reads SQTIHQWPATLVQPVGSPLSLECTVEGTSNPNLYWYRQAAGRGLQLLFYSVGIGQISSEVPQNLSASRPQDRQFILSSKKLLLSDSGFYLCAWSGEHRNTEAFFGQGTRLTVV.

The chain's CDR3 is CASSLQGYEQYF. CDR3 DNA: TGTGCCAGCAGCCTACAGGGCTACGAGCAGTACTTC. This rearrangement joins TRBV7-9 to TRBJ2-7; D is perhaps TRBD1 (6 bases). Trimming took off 5 bases at V and 3 bases at J, with 8 bases between the two ends. CDR1 SEHNR and CDR2 FQNEAQ come from the germline V gene (reference sequence). The CDR3 is 12 amino acids. The full variable domain, rest sourced from reference TRBV7-9 and TRBJ2-7, is DTGVSQNPRHKITKRGQNVTFRCDPISEHNRLYWYRQTLGQGPEFLTYFQNEAQLEKSRLLSDRFSAERPKGSFSTLEIQRTEQGDSAMYLCASSLQGYEQYFGPGTRLTVT.

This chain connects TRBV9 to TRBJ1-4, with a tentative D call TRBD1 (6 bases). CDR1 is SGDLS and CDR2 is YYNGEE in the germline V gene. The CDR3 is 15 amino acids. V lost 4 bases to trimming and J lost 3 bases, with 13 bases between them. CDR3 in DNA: TGTGCCAGCAGCCGTAGGGGGGGGGCTAATGAAAAACTGTTTTTT. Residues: CASSRRGGANEKLFF.

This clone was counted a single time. The CDR3 DNA is TGTGCCAGCAGCTTGGTACAGGGTATTGAGACCCAGTACTTC. Protein: CASSLVQGIETQYF. This chain connects TRBV5-6 to TRBJ2-5; D might be TRBD1 (6 bases). This CDR3 region has 14 residues. CDR1 and CDR2 (germline): SGHDT, YYEEEE. V was pared by 0 bases and J by 5 bases, with 11 bases between.

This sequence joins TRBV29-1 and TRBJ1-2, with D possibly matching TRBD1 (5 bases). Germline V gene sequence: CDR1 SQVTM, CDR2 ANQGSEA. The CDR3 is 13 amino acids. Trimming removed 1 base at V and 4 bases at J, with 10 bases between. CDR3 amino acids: CSVEARGSYGYTF. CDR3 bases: TGCAGCGTTGAAGCCCGGGGGAGCTATGGCTACACCTTC. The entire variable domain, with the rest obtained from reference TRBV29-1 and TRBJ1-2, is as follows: SAVISQKPSRDICQRGTSLTIQCQVDSQVTMMFWYRQQPGQSLTLIATANQGSEATYESGFVIDKFPISRPNLTFSTLTVSNMSPEDSSIYLCSVEARGSYGYTFGSGTRLTVV.

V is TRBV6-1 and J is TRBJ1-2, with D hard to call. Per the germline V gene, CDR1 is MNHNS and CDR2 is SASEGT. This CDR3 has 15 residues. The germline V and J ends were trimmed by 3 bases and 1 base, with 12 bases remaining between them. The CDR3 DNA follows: TGTGCCAGCAGTGAGCTGCGCGCCGGTAACTATGGCTACACCTTC. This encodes CASSELRAGNYGYTF.

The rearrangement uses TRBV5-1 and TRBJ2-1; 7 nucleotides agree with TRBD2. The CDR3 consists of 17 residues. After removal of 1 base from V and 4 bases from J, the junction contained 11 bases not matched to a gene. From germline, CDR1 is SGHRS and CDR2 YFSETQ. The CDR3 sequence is CASSLSATSGTYNEQFF. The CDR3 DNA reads TGCGCCAGCAGCTTGAGTGCGACCAGCGGGACTTACAATGAGCAGTTCTTC.